This T cell receptor (beta chain) came from a study of blood T cell repertoires in COVID-19. Study-wide background: Acute-phase and convalescent COVID-19 samples originated in the United States, Italy and Spain. Nucleic acid was either cDNA or gDNA, and it came from T cells, B-cell-depleted T cells, or PBMCs.

The germline gives CDR1 SQVTM, CDR2 ANQGSEA. The V end lost 0 bases, the J end lost 5 bases, and 13 bases lay between the germline ends. This CDR3 has 14 residues. Per the study methods: Estimated nucleated cell counts came from reference gene primer amplification. Method: immunoSEQ multiplex PCR; TCRdb's copy keeps in-frame clones and lacks some. Clone size and the V and J calls come from that table; the DNA yielded D and trimming. The sample shows approximately 460,000 clones, roughly 87% of them seen only once. Seattle cases were enrolled at active infection and followed longitudinally. The source is a man in his late teens or twenties with COVID-19, enrolled during active disease. The chain is built from TRBV29-1 and TRBJ2-5; D is unresolved. The sequenced sample was peripheral blood. CDR3 region: CSVEESWISETQYF. The CDR3, as DNA: TGCAGCGTTGAAGAATCTTGGATTAGCGAGACCCAGTACTTC.